Following are 31 T cell receptor beta chains from one sample sequenced in a study of CD8+ T cells in alopecia areata. RNA was isolated and reverse transcribed to cDNA, the sequencing template. Clones were sequenced by immunoSEQ multiplex PCR, and TCRdb holds only the in-frame ones, with some missing. The table shows about 150,000 clones, with 58% occurring only once. Sequences were derived from CD4+ T cells sorted from blood, sampled at week 0. The receptors come from a human donor with alopecia areata.

This sequence joins TRBV6-6 and TRBJ2-5, with TRBD2 matching 7 bases. Germline V CDR1 and CDR2: MNHNY, SVGAGI (reference sequence). V lost 6 bases and J lost 3; bases outside the gene matches: 7. There are 14 residues in the CDR3. The CDR3 is CASSWGGTKETQYF. CDR3 sequence (DNA): TGTGCCAGCAGCTGGGGTGGGACTAAAGAGACCCAGTACTTC.

J is TRBJ1-2 and V is TRBV29-1; TRBD1 is a possible D gene (5 bases). CDR3 size: 12 residues. The V end lost 3 bases, the J end lost 8 bases, and 13 bases lay between the germline ends. Germline CDR1 reads SQVTM; CDR2 reads ANQGSEA. The CDR3 sequence: CSVDESGSGYTF. CDR3 nucleotides: TGCAGCGTTGACGAATCAGGGTCAGGCTACACCTTC. Together with reference TRBV29-1 and TRBJ1-2, the CDR3 gives the full variable domain: SAVISQKPSRDICQRGTSLTIQCQVDSQVTMMFWYRQQPGQSLTLIATANQGSEATYESGFVIDKFPISRPNLTFSTLTVSNMSPEDSSIYLCSVDESGSGYTFGSGTRLTVV.

The genes are TRBV4-3 and TRBJ2-1; TRBD1 agrees at 7 bases. The CDR3 length is 19 residues. In germline, CDR1 is LGHNA, CDR2 YSLEER. The V segment lost 1 base and the J segment 2 bases; nucleotides outside the gene matches: 14. CDR3 loop: CASSQVRTGTGPAYNEQFF. Here the CDR3 DNA reads TGCGCCAGCAGCCAAGTACGGACAGGAACGGGACCCGCCTACAATGAGCAGTTCTTC.

This clone was seen only a few times. The V and J genes are TRBV6-1 and TRBJ2-5, with D possibly matching TRBD2 (6 bases). CDR1 and CDR2 from the germline V gene are MNHNS and SASEGT. The CDR3 consists of 14 residues. The V gene lost 5 bases and the J gene lost 5 bases, with 15 bases spanning the gap. This chain's CDR3 is CASSTSGGWETQYF. The CDR3 coding sequence is TGTGCCAGCAGTACCTCCGGGGGTTGGGAGACCCAGTACTTC.

This clone has only a few counts. The V call is TRBV7-2, the J call TRBJ2-6; D gene ambiguous. CDR1 is SGHTA and CDR2 is FQGNSA in the germline V gene. The CDR3 has 17 residues. V dropped 5 bases and J dropped 0 bases, with 14 bases sitting between them. CDR3 sequence: CASSHPTAGSGANVLTF. CDR3 coding DNA: TGTGCCAGCAGCCATCCGACGGCCGGCTCTGGGGCCAACGTCCTGACTTTC.

The chain is built from TRBV25-1 and TRBJ1-6; 8 nucleotides match TRBD1. CDR1 is MGHDK and CDR2 is SYGVNS in the germline V gene. Germline trimming cut 9 bases from V and 7 bases from J; bases unmatched to any gene: 11. This CDR3 is built from 15 residues. The CDR3 is CASEEDRAQNSPLHF. In DNA, the CDR3 is TGTGCCAGTGAAGAGGACAGGGCACAGAATTCACCCCTCCACTTT.

This clone was counted between two and nine times. This chain uses TRBV7-9 with TRBJ2-5, with D perhaps matching TRBD2 (6 bases). The V and J ends lost 0 bases and 5 bases respectively, with 10 bases between them. This CDR3 comprises 14 residues. Germline CDR1 is SEHNR and CDR2 is FQNEAQ (reference sequence). This chain's CDR3 is CASSLAPGSETQYF. DNA for the CDR3: TGTGCCAGCAGCTTAGCGCCCGGGAGCGAGACCCAGTACTTC.

This rearrangement joins TRBV7-2 to TRBJ1-5; TRBD1 agrees at 7 bases. Per the germline V gene, CDR1 is SGHTA and CDR2 is FQGNSA. The CDR3 runs to 15 residues. Germline trimming cut 5 bases from V and 5 bases from J; bases unmatched to any gene: 9. The CDR3 sequence is CASSTTGPRDQPQHF. Written as DNA, the CDR3 is TGTGCCAGCAGCACGACAGGGCCTCGAGATCAGCCCCAGCATTTT.

The CDR3 region has the DNA TGTGCCAGCAGCTTAGGAGGTACGGGGTCAGATACGCAGTATTTT. Its translation: CASSLGGTGSDTQYF. V and J are TRBV11-2 and TRBJ2-3, with D perhaps matching TRBD2 (5 bases). CDR3 size: 15 residues. CDR1 is SGHAT, CDR2 FQNNGV, per germline. V was cut by 1 base and J by 4 bases, with 12 bases left in between.

A few counts support this clone. CDR3: CASSQDAWTSGAAYNEQFF. The CDR3 DNA sequence: TGTGCCAGCAGCCAAGATGCCTGGACTAGCGGGGCAGCCTACAATGAGCAGTTCTTC. J is TRBJ2-1 and V is TRBV4-2, with 12 bases identical to TRBD2. The length of the CDR3 is 19 residues. Trimming at V came to 0 bases and at J to 2 bases, leaving 8 bases not matched to a gene. CDR1 is LGHNA and CDR2 is YNFKEQ in the germline V gene.

The chain carries TRBV4-1 and TRBJ2-3; weak D call: TRBD2 (6 bases). The CDR3 spans 16 residues. Between the trimmed V and J ends, which lost 5 bases and 2 bases, there was a span of 17 bases. Germline CDR1 is MGHRA and CDR2 is YSYEKL. CDR3 sequence: CASSAQEEGDTDTQYF. CDR3 nucleotides: TGCGCCAGCAGCGCACAGGAGGAGGGAGACACAGATACGCAGTATTTT.

This chain uses TRBV2 with TRBJ2-7; D gene uncertain. Germline values: CDR1 SNHLY, CDR2 FYNNEI. V lost 4 bases and J 0 bases, leaving 13 bases between the germline ends. The CDR3 extends over 15 amino acids. The CDR3 bases are TGTGCCAGCAGTGGCTTACACATCGGCTCCTACGAGCAGTACTTC. Translated: CASSGLHIGSYEQYF.

The chain employs TRBV5-8 and TRBJ2-3; the match to TRBD2 covers 8 bases. The CDR3 is 15 residues long. V lost 1 base, J lost 3 bases, and 4 bases stayed unmatched. In germline, CDR1 is SGHTS, CDR2 YDEGEE. This chain's CDR3 is CASSLSGGLTDTQYF. Here the CDR3 DNA reads TGTGCCAGCAGCTTGTCGGGAGGGCTTACAGATACGCAGTATTTT.

The rearrangement links TRBV29-1 to TRBJ1-5, with TRBD1 as a possible D gene (6 bases). The germline V gene encodes CDR1 SQVTM and CDR2 ANQGSEA. Trimming took off 0 bases at V and 7 bases at J, with 10 bases between the two ends. The CDR3 is 13 residues long. The CDR3 protein is CSVEDHQGQPQHF. The CDR3 DNA is TGCAGCGTTGAAGATCATCAGGGGCAGCCCCAGCATTTT.

Worth noting for this clone: This CDR3 is also generated by other DNA sequences in the sample. The chain employs TRBV9 and TRBJ2-5, with D perhaps being TRBD1 or TRBD2 (6 bases each). The CDR3 covers 13 residues. V was pared by 0 bases and J by 5 bases, with 8 bases between. Germline CDR1 is SGDLS and CDR2 is YYNGEE. CDR3 DNA: TGTGCCAGCAGCGTAGCGGGGGCGGAGACCCAGTACTTC. Translated, it gives CASSVAGAETQYF.

This clone appeared a few times. The rearrangement uses TRBV10-3 and TRBJ2-1; TRBD1 might be the D (5 bases). Germline assignment: CDR1 ENHRY and CDR2 SYGVKD. The CDR3 consists of 16 residues. Trimming stripped 7 bases from V and 7 bases from J, with 23 bases between. For the CDR3, the DNA is TGTGCCATCACCCCTGGACCCTACAGGCTTACAAATGAGCAGTTCTTC. Amino acids: CAITPGPYRLTNEQFF.

This clone has a count of ten or more. The V call is TRBV7-2, the J call TRBJ2-1, with a possible D match to TRBD1 (5 bases). The germline CDR1 and CDR2 sequences are SGHTA and FQGNSA. The CDR3 contains 16 residues. Trimming cost V 4 bases and J 4 bases, with 17 bases left between them. The DNA of the CDR3 is TGTGCCAGCAGCTCCACAGGTACCCGCGGTTACAATGAGCAGTTCTTC. It yields the protein CASSSTGTRGYNEQFF.

V usage is TRBV10-3 and J usage is TRBJ2-7; D tentatively fits TRBD1 or TRBD2 (5 bases each). The ends were cut back, 2 bases at V and 7 bases at J, with 12 bases in the middle. The CDR3 totals 13 residues. Germline V gives CDR1 ENHRY, CDR2 SYGVKD. As DNA, the CDR3 is TGTGCCATCAGTGAGACAGAGAGGGGTGAGCAGTACTTC. Translated, it gives CAISETERGEQYF.

V and J are TRBV4-1 and TRBJ2-3, with 11 bases matching TRBD2. The V and J ends lost 1 base and 3 bases, in that order; junction bases with no gene match: 12. CDR3 length: 19 residues. The germline V gene has CDR1 MGHRA and CDR2 YSYEKL. The CDR3 sequence: CASSQVTSGGPRRTDTQYF. The CDR3 DNA sequence: TGCGCCAGCAGCCAAGTTACTAGCGGGGGCCCCAGAAGGACAGATACGCAGTATTTT.

The table lists this clone with a count of one. This chain links TRBV25-1 with TRBJ2-3; 7 bases agree with TRBD2. Germline V gene data show CDR1 as MGHDK and CDR2 as SYGVNS. V gave up 2 bases and J gave up 2 bases; unmatched junction bases: 4. There are 15 residues in the CDR3. CDR3 sequence (DNA): TGTGCCAGCAGTGAAGAAGCGGGGCCCACAGATACGCAGTATTTT. It specifies CASSEEAGPTDTQYF.

There are many counts of this clone. V and J are TRBV4-1 and TRBJ2-4; TRBD2 aligns across 11 bases. This CDR3 is 16 amino acids long. V dropped 0 bases and J dropped 7; count of bases not matched to a gene: 5. Germline CDR1 and CDR2: MGHRA and YSYEKL. CDR3 sequence reads: CASSQDRSSGGNIQYF. The CDR3 DNA reads TGCGCCAGCAGCCAAGATAGGTCTAGCGGGGGGAACATTCAGTACTTC.

This clone occurred a few times. The gene calls are TRBV29-1 and TRBJ2-4; TRBD1 might be the D (6 bases). Trimming took off 6 bases at V and 4 bases at J, with 10 bases between the two ends. This CDR3 is built from 12 residues. Germline CDR1 reads SQVTM; CDR2 reads ANQGSEA. Here the CDR3 reads CSVWTVKNIQYF. CDR3 nucleotides: TGCAGCGTGTGGACAGTGAAAAACATTCAGTACTTC.

The rearrangement links TRBV6-1 to TRBJ2-7, with D perhaps TRBD1 (5 bases). CDR1 MNHNS and CDR2 SASEGT come from the germline V gene. CDR3 length equals 12 residues. The V gene lost 10 bases and the J gene lost 6 bases, with 16 bases spanning the gap. The CDR3 loop is CATGHFGSEQYF. Here the CDR3 DNA reads TGTGCCACCGGACACTTCGGATCCGAGCAGTACTTC.

This clone was observed a few times. The V gene is TRBV6-5, the J gene TRBJ2-3; D unclear. Germline CDR1 MNHEY, CDR2 SVGAGI. V was pared by 5 bases and J by 7 bases, with 10 bases between. The CDR3 is 12 residues long. The CDR3 is CASSTPKNTQYF. CDR3 nucleotides: TGTGCCAGCAGTACTCCTAAGAATACGCAGTATTTT.

This clone came up a few times. The chain has TRBV28 and TRBJ2-5; 11 positions match TRBD2. The trim removed 5 bases at V and 2 bases at J, leaving 1 base unmatched. CDR1 is MDHEN, CDR2 SYDVKM, per germline. The CDR3 runs to 14 residues. The CDR3 bases are TGTGCCAGCAGTCCTAGCGGGGGGCAAGAGACCCAGTACTTC. Its protein is CASSPSGGQETQYF.

The chain recombines TRBV4-3 with TRBJ2-7; 7 bases agree with TRBD2. Germline CDR1 LGHNA, CDR2 YSLEER. Unmatched junction bases numbered 13, after V lost 0 bases and J lost 2 bases. This CDR3 spans 18 amino acids. The CDR3 region is CASSQDRGGEGPAYEQYF. As DNA, the CDR3 is TGCGCCAGCAGCCAAGATCGAGGTGGGGAGGGACCCGCCTACGAGCAGTACTTC.

This sequence joins TRBV5-1 and TRBJ2-2; TRBD1 matches 7 bases. The J segment lost 2 bases and the V segment lost 1 base, leaving 5 bases of the junction unmatched. This CDR3 has 16 amino acids. CDR1 and CDR2 (germline): SGHRS, YFSETQ. The CDR3 here is CASSLSLGGNTGELFF. The DNA of the CDR3 is TGCGCCAGCAGCTTGAGTCTAGGGGGCAACACCGGGGAGCTGTTTTTT.

This chain uses TRBV30 with TRBJ2-3, with 8 nucleotides matching TRBD1. The J segment lost 8 bases and the V segment lost 1 base, leaving 5 bases of the junction unmatched. The CDR3 contains 13 residues. Germline V CDR1 and CDR2: GTSNPN, SVGIG (reference sequence). CDR3 region: CAWSGQGARTQYF. The CDR3 DNA reads TGTGCCTGGAGTGGGCAGGGGGCACGTACGCAGTATTTT.

The V gene is TRBV2, the J gene TRBJ2-3, with unresolved D. Germline V gene sequence: CDR1 SNHLY, CDR2 FYNNEI. Trimming removed 2 bases from V and 4 bases from J, with 13 bases in between. The CDR3 loop spans 15 amino acids. The CDR3, as DNA: TGTGCCAGCAGTGAAAATCCGGCCTTGGCAGATACGCAGTATTTT. It codes for CASSENPALADTQYF.

The rearrangement uses TRBV4-2 and TRBJ1-1, with 7 bases identical to TRBD1. Trimming cost V 1 base and J 6 bases; bases outside gene matches: 2. Germline V gene lookup returns CDR1 LGHNA and CDR2 YNFKEQ. This CDR3 is 13 amino acids long. As DNA, the CDR3 is TGTGCCAGCAGCCAAGGACAGGGAGCTGAAGCTTTCTTT. It codes for CASSQGQGAEAFF.

V gene TRBV2 combines with J gene TRBJ2-7; the match to TRBD1 covers 8 bases. Trimming removed 6 bases from V and 7 bases from J; junction bases left unmatched: 11. CDR3 length: 14 residues. Germline lookup yields CDR1 SNHLY and CDR2 FYNNEI. CDR3 residues: CASRARQTGVEQYF. The CDR3, as DNA: TGTGCCAGCAGGGCCAGACAGACAGGGGTAGAGCAGTACTTC.